One T cell receptor (beta chain) is described in this entry. Its antigen remains unknown. Sequenced by immunoSEQ multiplex PCR; TCRdb stores in-frame clones only, minus some. The sample yields about 150,000 clones, about 90% seen once. This sample is part of a study of T cell responses to AZD1222 COVID-19 vaccine. Study conclusions and caveats: At baseline, seropositivity was found in only a handful of AZD1222 recipients. Donors skewed white British and female; clonal diversity was possibly underestimated. In the spike-specific TCR repertoire, nearly half reportedly target unmutated variant regions.

Sequenced material: peripheral blood, taken 28 days after the second AZD1222 dose. The source is an adult who received the AZD1222 COVID-19 vaccine.

The CDR3 sequence: CAISPRTGLNEKLFF. CDR3 DNA sequence: TGTGCCATCAGCCCCAGGACAGGGTTGAATGAAAAACTGTTTTTT. This chain connects TRBV10-3 to TRBJ1-4, with 8 bases identical to TRBD1. This CDR3 region has 15 residues. Germline V gives CDR1 ENHRY, CDR2 SYGVKD. The J segment lost 5 bases and the V segment lost 6 bases, leaving 8 bases of the junction unmatched.